Presented here are 19 T cell receptor beta chains from one specimen sequenced in a study of cytomegalovirus exposure and HLA in healthy donors (dated by TCRdb to 2016 to 2017). The library relied on the immunoSEQ multiplex PCR assay. For the multiplex PCR, a mixture combining 60 forward primers for TCR Vbeta segments and 13 reverse primers for TCR Jbeta segments was used. TCRdb retrieved this table from immuneACCESS and kept in-frame rearrangements only. Not all clones are present; in checked studies, unresolved V genes account for under half, and no reason is known for the remainder. This sample is represented by about 130,000 clones; under 20% of them were singletons. The ten top clones hold approximately 2.9% of the sample. Sequenced material: PBMCs. These receptors all stem from a female donor in good health and CMV-seropositive.

The chain is built from TRBV5-1 and TRBJ2-7; TRBD2 matches 13 bases. V lost 0 bases to trimming and J lost 1 base; unmatched junction nucleotides: 10. Germline V gives CDR1 SGHRS, CDR2 YFSETQ. The CDR3 is 19 amino acids. The CDR3 nucleotides are TGCGCCAGCAGCTTGGCCTCGGGACTAGCGGGACGAAAGTCCTACGAGCAGTACTTC. Its translation is CASSLASGLAGRKSYEQYF. The variable domain in full, completed from reference TRBV5-1 and TRBJ2-7, reads KAGVTQTPRYLIKTRGQQVTLSCSPISGHRSVSWYQQTPGQGLQFLFEYFSETQRNKGNFPGRFSGRQFSNSRSEMNVSTLELGDSALYLCASSLASGLAGRKSYEQYFGPGTRLTVT.

This chain connects TRBV18 to TRBJ2-4; 15 nucleotides agree with TRBD2. Trimming removed 3 bases from V and 1 base from J; junction bases left unmatched: 10. Germline V gene data show CDR1 as KGHSH and CDR2 as LQKENI. The CDR3 length is 20 residues. CDR3: CASSPGLAGGLVLAKNIQYF. CDR3 sequence (DNA): TGTGCCAGCTCACCTGGACTAGCGGGGGGGCTGGTTCTGGCCAAAAACATTCAGTACTTC.

This clone appeared a few times. The chain employs TRBV7-8 and TRBJ1-3; D may be TRBD1 (5 bases). Germline V lookup: CDR1 SGHVS, CDR2 FQNEAQ. The CDR3 sequence is 17 residues long. V gave up 0 bases and J gave up 3 bases, with 15 bases separating them. The CDR3 DNA follows: TGTGCCAGCAGCTTAGCCATTCTGGTAGGGGATGGAAACACCATATATTTT. Translation: CASSLAILVGDGNTIYF. Combining the CDR3 with reference TRBV7-8 and TRBJ1-3 gives the whole variable domain GAGVSQSPRYKVAKRGQDVALRCDPISGHVSLFWYQQALGQGPEFLTYFQNEAQLDKSGLPSDRFFAERPEGSVSTLKIQRTQQEDSAVYLCASSLAILVGDGNTIYFGEGSWLTVV.

This sequence joins TRBV18 and TRBJ1-2; TRBD1 might be the D (6 bases). V lost 2 bases, J lost 8 bases, and 12 bases lay in between. From germline, CDR1 is KGHSH and CDR2 LQKENI. The CDR3 has 13 residues. In nucleotides, the CDR3 is TGTGCCAGCTCACCAGCGGGGGCGCAAGGCTACACCTTC. It codes for CASSPAGAQGYTF.

This chain uses TRBV5-1 with TRBJ2-3, with 9 bases lining up with TRBD2. The CDR3 has 19 amino acids. Germline V gives CDR1 SGHRS, CDR2 YFSETQ. Trimming at V came to 6 bases and at J to 4 bases, leaving 21 bases not matched to a gene. The CDR3 sequence: CASNPRKVLAGSRADTQYF. The CDR3, as DNA: TGCGCCAGCAACCCCCGGAAGGTGCTAGCGGGATCACGGGCAGATACGCAGTATTTT.

In this sample, this clone turned up a few times. Additional DNA sequences in this sample encode the identical CDR3. The V gene is TRBV9, the J gene TRBJ2-7; 8 bases fit TRBD2. Germline V gene data show CDR1 as SGDLS and CDR2 as YYNGEE. The length of the CDR3 is 15 residues. Trimming cost V 3 bases and J 4 bases; bases outside gene matches: 9. The CDR3 region has the DNA TGTGCCAGCAGCGGAACTAGCGGATCCGATTACGAGCAGTACTTC. Encoded protein: CASSGTSGSDYEQYF.

J is TRBJ2-6 and V is TRBV7-2, with D perhaps matching TRBD1 (6 bases). The V end was cut by 6 bases, the J end by 0 bases, with 12 bases between. The CDR3 is 16 amino acids. The germline gives CDR1 SGHTA, CDR2 FQGNSA. CDR3 region: CASSGQSNSGANVLTF. CDR3 bases: TGTGCCAGCAGTGGACAGTCCAACTCTGGGGCCAACGTCCTGACTTTC.

The V gene is TRBV27, the J gene TRBJ2-7, with TRBD1 identical over 7 bases. Losses at the gene ends were 4 bases for V and 0 bases for J; bases not matched to a gene: 6. The CDR3 is 15 amino acids. Germline CDR1 is MNHEY and CDR2 is SMNVEV (reference sequence). The CDR3 region is CASSSTGVSSYEQYF. CDR3 DNA sequence: TGTGCCAGCAGTTCCACAGGGGTATCCTCCTACGAGCAGTACTTC.

This sequence joins TRBV9 and TRBJ1-5, with D uncertain. The V and J ends lost 0 bases and 3 bases respectively, with 10 bases between them. The CDR3 has 15 amino acids. Germline V CDR1 and CDR2: SGDLS, YYNGEE. For the CDR3, the DNA is TGTGCCAGCAGCGTAGCAGGTTTTTTCAATCAGCCCCAGCATTTT. Translation gives CASSVAGFFNQPQHF.

This clone was picked up a small number of times. The rearrangement uses TRBV13 and TRBJ1-3, with D tentatively TRBD1 (5 bases). There are 18 residues in the CDR3. Germline CDR1 and CDR2: PRHDT and FYEKMQ (reference sequence). Trimming cost V 2 bases and J 0 bases, with 17 bases left between them. The CDR3 bases are TGTGCCAGCAGCTTAAGGTACTGGGGCAGGTCCTCTGGAAACACCATATATTTT. This gives the protein CASSLRYWGRSSGNTIYF.

This clone was detected a few times. V and J are TRBV2 and TRBJ1-5; possibly TRBD1 for D (5 bases). Germline CDR1 SNHLY, CDR2 FYNNEI. V gave up 3 bases and J gave up 3 bases, with 15 bases separating them. CDR3 size: 16 residues. For the CDR3, the DNA is TGTGCCAGCAGTGAGTCCTTGGCAGGGAACAATCAGCCCCAGCATTTT. This gives the protein CASSESLAGNNQPQHF.

This clone was observed a handful of times. DNA of the CDR3: TGTGCCCATCTTGCAATACGGGAGGCGGAGCAGTACTTC. It encodes CAHLAIREAEQYF. The chain couples TRBV2 to TRBJ2-7, with 7 bases that match TRBD2. The CDR3 runs to 13 residues. Trimming removed 11 bases from V and 7 bases from J; junction bases left unmatched: 14. Germline-derived CDR1 and CDR2 are SNHLY and FYNNEI.

In this sample, this clone turned up a few times. The chain carries TRBV7-2 and TRBJ2-3, with 9 positions matching TRBD2. Germline CDR1 SGHTA, CDR2 FQGNSA. CDR3 size: 17 residues. V lost 5 bases to trimming and J lost 0 bases; unmatched junction nucleotides: 9. CDR3 DNA: TGTGCCAGCAGCGCTGATCTAGCGGGGTCTAGCACAGATACGCAGTATTTT. This encodes CASSADLAGSSTDTQYF. Together with reference TRBV7-2 and TRBJ2-3, the CDR3 gives the full variable domain: GAGVSQSPSNKVTEKGKDVELRCDPISGHTALYWYRQSLGQGLEFLIYFQGNSAPDKSGLPSDRFSAERTGGSVSTLTIQRTQQEDSAVYLCASSADLAGSSTDTQYFGPGTRLTVL.

This clone was seen only a few times. V gene TRBV2 combines with J gene TRBJ1-5, with a possible D match to TRBD1 (5 bases). The CDR3 extends over 13 amino acids. V was pared by 3 bases and J by 7 bases, with 10 bases between. Germline CDR1 and CDR2: SNHLY and FYNNEI. CDR3 coding DNA: TGTGCCAGCAGTGACATGGGGCGCCAGCCCCAGCATTTT. Protein: CASSDMGRQPQHF.

The chain joins TRBV28 to TRBJ2-3; 8 positions match TRBD2. Germline V gives CDR1 MDHEN, CDR2 SYDVKM. V dropped 2 bases and J dropped 4; count of bases not matched to a gene: 8. The CDR3 runs 16 residues. In nucleotides, the CDR3 is TGTGCCAGCAGTTTAGCGGGGGGTAGTGCTCCAGATACGCAGTATTTT. It is translated as CASSLAGGSAPDTQYF. Full variable domain (outside the CDR3, taken from reference TRBV28 and TRBJ2-3): DVKVTQSSRYLVKRTGEKVFLECVQDMDHENMFWYRQDPGLGLRLIYFSYDVKMKEKGDIPEGYSVSREKKERFSLILESASTNQTSMYLCASSLAGGSAPDTQYFGPGTRLTVL.

The CDR3 coding sequence is TGTGCCAGCAGGTCACAGGTTAACTATGGCTACACCTTC. The encoded protein is CASRSQVNYGYTF. The J gene is TRBJ1-2, the V gene TRBV9, with a weak D call TRBD1 (5 bases). This CDR3 contains 13 residues. Trimming stripped 5 bases from V and 1 base from J, with 9 bases between. Germline V gives CDR1 SGDLS, CDR2 YYNGEE.

The chain has TRBV2 and TRBJ2-6; a possible D gene is TRBD2 (7 bases). From germline, CDR1 is SNHLY and CDR2 FYNNEI. CDR3 length: 10 residues. The CDR3 DNA reads as TGTGAAAAGGGGGGGAACGTCCTGACTTTC. Amino acids: CEKGGNVLTF.

This clone has just a few counts. The CDR3 DNA is TGTGCCAGCAGCCACAATGGACAGGGGAGTTCTGGGGCCAACGTCCTGACTTTC. As protein: CASSHNGQGSSGANVLTF. The chain joins TRBV4-2 to TRBJ2-6, with 9 nucleotides matching TRBD1. Per germline, CDR1 LGHNA and CDR2 YNFKEQ. V lost 3 bases, J lost 1 base, and 7 bases stayed unmatched. CDR3 size: 18 residues.

This chain joins TRBV28 and TRBJ2-1; D remains ambiguous. The germline V gene has CDR1 MDHEN and CDR2 SYDVKM. This CDR3 is built from 11 residues. Trimming shortened V by 7 bases and J by 3 bases, and 4 bases separated the two germline ends. The CDR3 loop is CASTVYNEQFF. The CDR3 nucleotides are TGTGCCAGCACAGTCTACAATGAGCAGTTCTTC.